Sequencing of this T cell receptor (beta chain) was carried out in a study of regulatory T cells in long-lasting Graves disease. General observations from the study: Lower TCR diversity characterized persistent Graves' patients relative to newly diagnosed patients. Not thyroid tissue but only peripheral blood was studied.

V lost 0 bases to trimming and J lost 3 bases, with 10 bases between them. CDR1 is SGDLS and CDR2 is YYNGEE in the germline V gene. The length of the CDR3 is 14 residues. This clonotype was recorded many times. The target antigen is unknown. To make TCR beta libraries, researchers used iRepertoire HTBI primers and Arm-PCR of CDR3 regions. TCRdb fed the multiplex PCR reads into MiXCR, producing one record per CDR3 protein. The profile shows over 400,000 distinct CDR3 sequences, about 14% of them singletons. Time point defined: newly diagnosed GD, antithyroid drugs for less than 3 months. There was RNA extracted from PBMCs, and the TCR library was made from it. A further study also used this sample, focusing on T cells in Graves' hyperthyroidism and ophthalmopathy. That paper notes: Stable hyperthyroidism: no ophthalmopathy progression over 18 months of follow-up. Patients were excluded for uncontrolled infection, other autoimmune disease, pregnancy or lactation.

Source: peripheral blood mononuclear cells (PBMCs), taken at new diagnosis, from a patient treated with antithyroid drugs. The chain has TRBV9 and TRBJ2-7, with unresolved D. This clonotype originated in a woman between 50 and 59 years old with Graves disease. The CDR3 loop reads CASSVGSSDYEQYF. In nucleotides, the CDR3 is TGTGCCAGCAGCGTAGGGTCCAGTGACTACGAGCAGTACTTC.